This T cell receptor beta chain was observed in a study of cytomegalovirus exposure and HLA in healthy donors. Per the germline V gene, CDR1 is SNHLY and CDR2 is FYNNEI. The CDR3 sequence is 13 residues long. The trim removed 5 bases at V and 8 bases at J, leaving 6 bases unmatched. As to this clone: What it binds is unknown.

PCR used 60 Vbeta primers and 13 Jbeta primers. The protocol was immunoSEQ multiplex PCR, while the TCRdb copy is restricted to in-frame clones and leaves out a portion. Among 85,000 to 100,000 clones, roughly 63% were seen once, and the ten largest hold 5% to 6.5%. Study-level findings and limits: Among CMV-associated TCR beta chains, most appeared HLA-restricted in a later analysis.

The receptor comes from a woman aged 30 to 39 in good health and CMV-seronegative. The sample consisted of PBMCs. J is TRBJ1-3 and V is TRBV2; 7 positions match TRBD1. The CDR3 sequence is CASSWDSRDTIYF. The DNA of the CDR3 is TGTGCCAGCAGTTGGGACAGCAGAGACACCATATATTTT.